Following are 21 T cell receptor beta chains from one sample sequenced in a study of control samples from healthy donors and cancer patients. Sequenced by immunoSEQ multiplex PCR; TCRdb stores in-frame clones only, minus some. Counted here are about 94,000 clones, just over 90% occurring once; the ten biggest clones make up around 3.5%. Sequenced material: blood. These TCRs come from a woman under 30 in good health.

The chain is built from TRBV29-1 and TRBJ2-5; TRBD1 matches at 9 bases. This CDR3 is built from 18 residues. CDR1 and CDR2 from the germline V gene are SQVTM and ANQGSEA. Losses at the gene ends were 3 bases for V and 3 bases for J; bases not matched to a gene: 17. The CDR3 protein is CSVDFVWESGTGKETQYF. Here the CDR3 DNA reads TGCAGCGTTGATTTCGTATGGGAATCCGGGACAGGGAAAGAGACCCAGTACTTC.

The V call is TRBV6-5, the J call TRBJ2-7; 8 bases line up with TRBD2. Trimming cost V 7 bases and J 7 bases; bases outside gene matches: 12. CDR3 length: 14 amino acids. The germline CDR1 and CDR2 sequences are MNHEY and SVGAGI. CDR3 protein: CASTSLGGAEEQYF. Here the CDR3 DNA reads TGTGCCAGCACCTCCCTCGGGGGGGCCGAGGAGCAGTACTTC.

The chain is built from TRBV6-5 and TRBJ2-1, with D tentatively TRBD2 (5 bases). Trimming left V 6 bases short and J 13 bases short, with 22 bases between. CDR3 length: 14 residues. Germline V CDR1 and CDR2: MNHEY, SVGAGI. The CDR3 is CASRASSFVSHQFF. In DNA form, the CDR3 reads TGTGCCAGCAGGGCTAGCTCGTTTGTAAGCCACCAGTTCTTC.

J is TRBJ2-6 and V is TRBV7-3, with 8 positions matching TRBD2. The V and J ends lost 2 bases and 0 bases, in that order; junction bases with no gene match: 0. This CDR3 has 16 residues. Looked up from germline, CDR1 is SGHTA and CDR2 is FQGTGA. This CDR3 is CASSLGTSSGANVLTF. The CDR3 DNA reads TGTGCCAGCAGCTTAGGGACTAGCTCTGGGGCCAACGTCCTGACTTTC.

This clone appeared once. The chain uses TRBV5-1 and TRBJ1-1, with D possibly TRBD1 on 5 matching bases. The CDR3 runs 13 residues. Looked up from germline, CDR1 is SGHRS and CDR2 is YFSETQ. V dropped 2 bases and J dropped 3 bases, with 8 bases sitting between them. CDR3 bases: TGCGCCAGCAGCTTCGAGGGGTACACTGAAGCTTTCTTT. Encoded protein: CASSFEGYTEAFF.

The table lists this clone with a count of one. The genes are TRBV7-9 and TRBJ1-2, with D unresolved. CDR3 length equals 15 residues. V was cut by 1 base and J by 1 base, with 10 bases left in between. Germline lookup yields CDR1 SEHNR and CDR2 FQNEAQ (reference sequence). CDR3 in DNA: TGTGCCAGCAGCTTAGAGGGAGGTGGTAACTATGGCTACACCTTC. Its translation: CASSLEGGGNYGYTF.

CDR3 sequence: CASSPQTGDNQPQHF. The CDR3 coding sequence is TGTGCCAGCAGTCCCCAGACAGGGGACAATCAGCCCCAGCATTTT. The rearrangement links TRBV27 to TRBJ1-5, with 8 bases aligning to TRBD1. V was pared by 5 bases and J by 3 bases, with 6 bases of the junction left unmatched. The CDR3 covers 15 residues. The V gene's germline CDR1 is MNHEY and CDR2 SMNVEV (reference sequence).

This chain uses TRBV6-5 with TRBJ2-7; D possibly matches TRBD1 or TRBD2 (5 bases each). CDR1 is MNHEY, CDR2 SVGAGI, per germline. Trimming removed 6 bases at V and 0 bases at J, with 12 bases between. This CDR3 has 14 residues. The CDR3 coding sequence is TGTGCCAGCAGGTCTACAGGACTCTCCTACGAGCAGTACTTC. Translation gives CASRSTGLSYEQYF.

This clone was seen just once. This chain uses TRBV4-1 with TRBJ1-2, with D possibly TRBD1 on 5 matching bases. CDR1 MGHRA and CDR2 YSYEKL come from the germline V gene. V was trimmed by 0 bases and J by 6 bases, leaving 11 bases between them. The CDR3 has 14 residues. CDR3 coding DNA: TGCGCCAGCAGCCAAGAAGGGCAGGGTGATGGCTACACCTTC. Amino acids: CASSQEGQGDGYTF.

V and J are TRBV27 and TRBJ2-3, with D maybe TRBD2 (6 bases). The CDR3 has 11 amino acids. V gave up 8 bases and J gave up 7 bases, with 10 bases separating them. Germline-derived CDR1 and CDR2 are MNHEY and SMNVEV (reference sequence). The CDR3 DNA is TGTGCCAGCCTGGGGGGAAATACGCAGTATTTT. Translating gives CASLGGNTQYF.

The CDR3 bases are TGTGCCAGCAGCTTATGGTCGGGACTAGCGGAGCAAGAGACCCAGTACTTC. Residues: CASSLWSGLAEQETQYF. The rearrangement uses TRBV7-9 and TRBJ2-5; 11 nucleotides line up with TRBD2. The CDR3 has 17 residues. With V trimmed by 2 bases and J by 2 bases, 7 bases remained unmatched. Germline V lookup: CDR1 SEHNR, CDR2 FQNEAQ (reference sequence).

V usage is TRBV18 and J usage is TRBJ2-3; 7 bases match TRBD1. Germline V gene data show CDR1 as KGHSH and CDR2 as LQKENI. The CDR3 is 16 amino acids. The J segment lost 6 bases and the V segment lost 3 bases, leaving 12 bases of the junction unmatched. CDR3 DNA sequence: TGTGCCAGCTCACCGGATTTACAGGGGCGCGTTGATACGCAGTATTTT. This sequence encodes CASSPDLQGRVDTQYF.

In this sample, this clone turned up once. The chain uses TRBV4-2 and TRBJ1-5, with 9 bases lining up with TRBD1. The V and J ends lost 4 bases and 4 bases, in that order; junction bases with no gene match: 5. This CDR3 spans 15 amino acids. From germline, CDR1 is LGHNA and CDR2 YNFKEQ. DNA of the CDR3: TGTGCCAGCAGCCGGGAACAGGGGGCGAATCAGCCCCAGCATTTT. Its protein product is CASSREQGANQPQHF.

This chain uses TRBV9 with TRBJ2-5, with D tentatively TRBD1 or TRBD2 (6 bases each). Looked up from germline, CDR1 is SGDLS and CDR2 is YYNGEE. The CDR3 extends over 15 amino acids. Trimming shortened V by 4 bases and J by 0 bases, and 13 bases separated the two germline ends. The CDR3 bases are TGTGCCAGCAGCCCCCAAGGGGGGAACCAAGAGACCCAGTACTTC. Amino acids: CASSPQGGNQETQYF.

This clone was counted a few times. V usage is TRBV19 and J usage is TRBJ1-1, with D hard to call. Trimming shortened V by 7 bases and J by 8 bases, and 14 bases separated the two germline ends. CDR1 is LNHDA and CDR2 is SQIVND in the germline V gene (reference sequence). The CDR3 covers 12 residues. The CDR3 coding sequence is TGTGCCAGTAAAACGTGGCGCAGCGAAGCTTTCTTT. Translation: CASKTWRSEAFF. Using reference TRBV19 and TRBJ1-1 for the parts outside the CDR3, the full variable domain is DGGITQSPKYLFRKEGQNVTLSCEQNLNHDAMYWYRQDPGQGLRLIYYSQIVNDFQKGDIAEGYSVSREKKESFPLTVTSAQKNPTAFYLCASKTWRSEAFFGQGTRLTVV.

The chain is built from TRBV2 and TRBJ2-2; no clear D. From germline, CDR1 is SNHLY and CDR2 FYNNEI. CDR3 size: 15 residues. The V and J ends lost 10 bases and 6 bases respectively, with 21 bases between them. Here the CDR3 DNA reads TGTGCCACCGAGAACGACCAACGGCGGCCCGGGGAGCTGTTTTTT. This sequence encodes CATENDQRRPGELFF. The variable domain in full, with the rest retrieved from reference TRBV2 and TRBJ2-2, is EPEVTQTPSHQVTQMGQEVILRCVPISNHLYFYWYRQILGQKVEFLVSFYNNEISEKSEIFDDQFSVERPDGSNFTLKIRSTKLEDSAMYFCATENDQRRPGELFFGEGSRLTVL.

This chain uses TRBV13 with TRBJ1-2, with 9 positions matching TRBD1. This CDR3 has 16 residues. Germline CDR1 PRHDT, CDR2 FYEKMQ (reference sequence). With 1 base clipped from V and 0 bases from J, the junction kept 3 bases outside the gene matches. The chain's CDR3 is CASSLDRGLSNYGYTF. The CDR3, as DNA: TGTGCCAGCAGCTTAGACAGGGGGCTTTCTAACTATGGCTACACCTTC.

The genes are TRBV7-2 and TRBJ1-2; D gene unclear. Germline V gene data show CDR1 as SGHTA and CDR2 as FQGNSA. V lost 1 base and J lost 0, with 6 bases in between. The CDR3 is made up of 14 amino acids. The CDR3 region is CASSLGSANYGYTF. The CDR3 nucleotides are TGTGCCAGCAGCTTAGGCTCAGCTAACTATGGCTACACCTTC.

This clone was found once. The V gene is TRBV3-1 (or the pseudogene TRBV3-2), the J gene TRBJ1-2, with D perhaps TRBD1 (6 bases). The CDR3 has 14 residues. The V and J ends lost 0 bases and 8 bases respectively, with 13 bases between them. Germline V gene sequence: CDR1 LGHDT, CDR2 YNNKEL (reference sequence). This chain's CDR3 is CASSQDLGARGYTF. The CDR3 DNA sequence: TGTGCCAGCAGCCAAGATTTGGGGGCTAGAGGCTACACCTTC.

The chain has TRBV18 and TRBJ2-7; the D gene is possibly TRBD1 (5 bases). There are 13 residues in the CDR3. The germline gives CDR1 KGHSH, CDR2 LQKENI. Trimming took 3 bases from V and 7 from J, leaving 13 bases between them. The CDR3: CASSPSTVGEQYF. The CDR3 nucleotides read TGTGCCAGCTCACCCTCGACAGTAGGGGAGCAGTACTTC.

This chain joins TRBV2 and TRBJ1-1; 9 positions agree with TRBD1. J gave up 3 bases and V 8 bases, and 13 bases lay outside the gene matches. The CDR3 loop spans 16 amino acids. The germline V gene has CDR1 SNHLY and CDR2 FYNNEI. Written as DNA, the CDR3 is TGTGCCAGCGAGTCCCGGGACAGGGTTCAGGACACTGAAGCTTTCTTT. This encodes CASESRDRVQDTEAFF.